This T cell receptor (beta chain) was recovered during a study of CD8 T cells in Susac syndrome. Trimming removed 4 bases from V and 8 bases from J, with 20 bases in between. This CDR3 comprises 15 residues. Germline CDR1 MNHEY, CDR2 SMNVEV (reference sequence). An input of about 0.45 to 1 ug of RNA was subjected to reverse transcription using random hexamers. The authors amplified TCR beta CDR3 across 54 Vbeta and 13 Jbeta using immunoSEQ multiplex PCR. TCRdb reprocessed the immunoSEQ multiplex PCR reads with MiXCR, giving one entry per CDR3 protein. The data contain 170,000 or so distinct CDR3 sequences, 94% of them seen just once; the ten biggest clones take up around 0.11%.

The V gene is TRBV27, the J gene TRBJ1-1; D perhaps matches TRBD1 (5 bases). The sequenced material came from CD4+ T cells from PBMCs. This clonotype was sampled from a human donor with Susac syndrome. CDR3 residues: CASSSYSPGRPEAFF. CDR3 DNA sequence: TGTGCCAGCAGTTCCTACTCCCCAGGGAGGCCCGAAGCTTTCTTT.